This T cell receptor beta chain was recovered during a study of shared clonotypes between healthy human individuals (dated by TCRdb to 2020 to 2022). Regarding the research as a whole: The cohort comprised two women and a few men aged 18 to 49 years. To estimate repertoire size and how much clonotypes are shared between individuals, the study performed deep sequencing of blood TCR repertoires from roughly five healthy adults. Each donor's leukapheresis produced roughly between roughly 0.85 and 10 billion PBMCs. Libraries were prepared and TCR repertoires were sequenced by different laboratories using diverse techniques, in order to increase sequencing depth and limit assay-specific biases. Per donor, three plates each were used for CD4 naive and CD4 memory, two for CD8 naive, and one for CD8 memory. Here is what the overall study found, with its caveats: Only blood was sampled, and tissue TCR repertoires likely differ from those in blood. Across four donors, approximately 4.9% of naive CD4, over 3% of naive CD8, about 2.3% of memory CD4, and roughly 0.41% of memory CD8 clonotypes were shared. Larger estimated clonotype richness was generally found for naive subsets than for memory subsets. Based on pairwise subsampling, the degree of clonotype sharing among donors was expected to be affected by sequencing depth. The genetic and exposure-history diversity represented was limited by the small number of donors. Even with the large sequencing depth, rarefaction of the sorted-subset datasets indicated that sequencing was incomplete. Compared with non-shared clonotypes, clonotypes shared by all four sorted-subset donors had higher generation probabilities.

CD8 naive samples were CD45RO-negative cells positively selected for CCR7, giving a CD45RA+CCR7+ population that excluded TemRA cells. The donors were healthy, HIV-negative adults who had no recently reported acute infections or vaccinations. Only Caucasian adults living in Nashville, Tennessee, USA were represented among the donors. After blood collection by leukapheresis, PBMCs were isolated using Ficoll-Histopaque density gradient centrifugation and then cryopreserved in the vapor phase of liquid nitrogen. Analytical flow cytometry was used to check the purity and quantity of each magnetically sorted T cell population. From each sorted fraction, genomic DNA was isolated and quantified by UV absorbance on a Nanodrop 2000c. As concerns this clone: It has no known antigen specificity. Base qualities are not at hand, and no much larger clone is one base apart.

Using the deep immunoSEQ assay, multiplex PCR amplified TCR CDR3 regions from genomic DNA. Extracted genomic DNA from each cell subset was distributed evenly across all wells of several immunoSEQ 96-well plates, and each plate was treated as a replicate. Each replicate PCR for sorted subsets received approximately 200 ng genomic DNA, equal to roughly 33,000 T cell genomes. Purified libraries were quantified with a Qubit 3.0 fluorometer, sized on a Bioanalyzer 2100, and re-quantified with the KAPA Library Quantification kit. Every immunoSEQ 96-well plate was sequenced on a separate single-read 150-cycle Illumina NextSeq 550 flow cell. Per the source publication's procedure: Because only junctional sequences without quality scores were contained in the immunoSEQ output, filtering matching that applied to full-length reads could not be performed. To assign V/J genes and CDR3, sequences were annotated using PyIR, a Python wrapper for IgBLAST v1.9, with IMGT germline references. Reads were removed for weak V/J assignments (E-value above 1e-6), missing CDR3, stop codons, out-of-frame junctions, or ambiguous translated residues. V3J clonotypes were defined by identical inferred V gene, J gene, and CDR3 amino acid sequence. Percentage overlap between repertoires was computed as shared unique clonotypes divided by the size of the smaller repertoire. Richness of each repertoire was evaluated using RTK rarefaction, the Chao1 estimator, and Recon v2.1 estimates of unobserved clonotypes. For all TCRbeta clonotypes obtained by the gDNA method from a few donors, generation probabilities were computed with OLGA. TCRdb stores this immuneACCESS table with in-frame sequences only. Part of the clones is absent; in the studies checked, under half of the shortfall reflects unresolved V genes, and no reason is known for the rest. V and J calls and clone size are as listed in that table; D and trimming were resolved from the DNA. The sample yields hundreds of thousands of clones; 95% were counted once. The ten top clones hold about 0.11% of the sample.

The sample comprised naive CD8+ T cells sorted from blood. Sample cell subset or site, as interpreted from the label and publication: CD45RA+CCR7+. This TCR was recovered from a woman aged 30 to 39 in good health.

Here is the DNA: TGCGCCAGCAGCCTACGTGCCAGCTCCTACAATGAGCAGTTCTTC. It translates as CASSLRASSYNEQFF. The chain is made from TRBV4-1 and TRBJ2-1, with the D gene call left open. The CDR3 runs 15 amino acids, cysteine and phenylalanine included. CDR3 DNA only is kept here, 45 bases in frame from base 1. The junction shows trimming of 4 bases on V and 0 bases on J, plus 10 bases between the germline ends. The germline V gene supplies CDR1 MGHRA and CDR2 YSYEKL.